The next 20 T cell receptor beta chains were all read from a single sample in a study of blood T cell repertoires in COVID-19. Profiling relied on immunoSEQ multiplex PCR, and the TCRdb table lists in-frame clones only, not all of them. The data show some 100,000 clones, 88% seen once. Sequencing was carried out using peripheral blood. The receptors were sampled from a woman of 80 years or more with active COVID-19.

This clone was seen once. The chain recombines TRBV6-5 with TRBJ2-5, with 8 bases lining up with TRBD2. The trim removed 8 bases at V and 5 bases at J, leaving 4 bases unmatched. The CDR3 loop spans 12 amino acids. CDR1 and CDR2 from the germline V gene are MNHEY and SVGAGI. The CDR3 region is CASRGGLETQYF. In nucleotides, the CDR3 is TGTGCCAGCCGGGGGGGTTTGGAGACCCAGTACTTC.

The rearrangement uses TRBV7-2 and TRBJ2-1, with 7 positions matching TRBD2. Germline CDR1 SGHTA, CDR2 FQGNSA. The junction had 4 bases not matched to a gene; V was cut back by 5 bases and J by 3 bases. The CDR3 is made up of 14 amino acids. The CDR3, as DNA: TGTGCCAGCAGCCCCCGGACTAGCTACAATGAGCAGTTCTTC. It encodes CASSPRTSYNEQFF.

The chain joins TRBV29-1 to TRBJ2-1; D is possibly TRBD2 (5 bases). The CDR3 contains 14 residues. Per germline, CDR1 SQVTM and CDR2 ANQGSEA. CDR3 bases: TGCACCACAGCCCCGGGAAAGAGCTACAATGAGCAGTTCTTC. The encoded protein is CTTAPGKSYNEQFF.

The chain recombines TRBV11-2 with TRBJ2-1; unclear D gene. The CDR3 is 16 amino acids. V was cut by 0 bases and J by 4 bases, with 13 bases left in between. Germline V gene data show CDR1 as SGHAT and CDR2 as FQNNGV. The CDR3 sequence is CASSLDRLLPYNEQFF. CDR3 nucleotide sequence: TGTGCCAGCAGCTTAGATCGTCTACTACCTTACAATGAGCAGTTCTTC.

This rearrangement joins TRBV5-1 to TRBJ1-3, with D perhaps TRBD1 (5 bases). The CDR3 runs to 14 residues. With 0 bases removed from V and 4 bases from J, the gap between germline ends came to 8 bases. CDR1 SGHRS and CDR2 YFSETQ come from the germline V gene. The CDR3: CASSLGDSGNTIYF. In DNA form, the CDR3 reads TGCGCCAGCAGCTTGGGGGACTCCGGAAACACCATATATTTT.

The chain has TRBV5-8 and TRBJ2-5, with 7 nucleotides matching TRBD2. Germline-derived CDR1 and CDR2 are SGHTS and YDEGEE. The CDR3 sequence is 17 residues long. The ends lost 4 bases at V and 2 bases at J; junction bases unmatched: 14. DNA for the CDR3: TGTGCCAGCAGCAGAAATAGCGGGTACTTTGCACAAGAGACCCAGTACTTC. This gives the protein CASSRNSGYFAQETQYF.

The chain couples TRBV20-1 to TRBJ2-3, with TRBD2 matching 10 bases. The CDR3 has 14 residues. The V gene's germline CDR1 is DFQATT and CDR2 SNEGSKA (reference sequence). Trimming took 3 bases from V and 10 from J; bases not matched to a gene: 10. CDR3: CSASRSLAGVAQYF. As DNA, the CDR3 is TGCAGTGCTAGTAGGAGCCTAGCGGGAGTAGCGCAGTATTTT.

The DNA of the CDR3 is TGTGCCAGCAGCCATGGGACAGCCTACGAGCAGTACTTC. This gives the protein CASSHGTAYEQYF. The chain has TRBV3-1 (or the pseudogene TRBV3-2) and TRBJ2-7; 7 positions agree with TRBD1. In germline, CDR1 is LGHDT, CDR2 YNNKEL (reference sequence). Trimming took 3 bases from V and 2 from J; bases not matched to a gene: 1. The CDR3 is 13 residues long.

The V gene is TRBV7-9, the J gene TRBJ1-4; the match to TRBD1 covers 9 bases. The CDR3 consists of 15 residues. Germline CDR1 and CDR2: SEHNR and FQNEAQ (reference sequence). V was clipped by 4 bases and J by 5 bases; unmatched bases: 5. This chain's CDR3 is CASSSWDRENEKLFF. The CDR3 DNA sequence: TGTGCCAGCAGCTCCTGGGACAGGGAGAATGAAAAACTGTTTTTT.

The gene calls are TRBV6-2 or TRBV6-3 and TRBJ1-6; D gene ambiguous. The CDR3 has 15 residues. Germline V gene lookup returns CDR1 MNHEY and CDR2 SVGEGT. The V end lost 4 bases, the J end lost 4 bases, and 11 bases lay between the germline ends. As DNA, the CDR3 is TGTGCCAGCAGTTTCTCCCAGGCGTATAATTCACCCCTCCACTTT. Its protein is CASSFSQAYNSPLHF.

The chain uses TRBV4-1 and TRBJ1-1; D uncertain. Trimming left V 3 bases short and J 4 bases short, with 12 bases between. There are 14 residues in the CDR3. The germline CDR1 and CDR2 sequences are MGHRA and YSYEKL. The DNA for the CDR3 is TGCGCCAGCAGCCAGCTAGTACTAGCCACTGAAGCTTTCTTT. Encoded protein: CASSQLVLATEAFF.

V gene TRBV2 combines with J gene TRBJ2-2; TRBD1 is a possible D gene (5 bases). The V gene's germline CDR1 is SNHLY and CDR2 FYNNEI. Trimming removed 3 bases at V and 1 base at J, with 6 bases between. The CDR3 runs to 14 residues. The CDR3 DNA reads as TGTGCCAGCAGTGACGACAGGAACACCGGGGAGCTGTTTTTT. Protein: CASSDDRNTGELFF.

This sequence joins TRBV28 and TRBJ2-7; TRBD1 is a possible D gene (6 bases). Germline V gene lookup returns CDR1 MDHEN and CDR2 SYDVKM. V shed 3 bases and J shed 3 bases, with 9 bases lying between them. There are 13 residues in the CDR3. This CDR3 reads CASSLGRGYEQYF. The CDR3 DNA sequence: TGTGCCAGCAGTTTGGGCAGGGGCTACGAGCAGTACTTC.

The rearrangement links TRBV9 to TRBJ2-7, with TRBD1 identical over 10 bases. Germline values: CDR1 SGDLS, CDR2 YYNGEE. The length of the CDR3 is 17 residues. J was trimmed by 0 bases and V by 1 base; bases with no gene match: 7. CDR3 in DNA: TGTGCCAGCAGCGTACCTCACCGGGACAGGGGCTCCTACGAGCAGTACTTC. This encodes CASSVPHRDRGSYEQYF.

On this clone: A read error may produce the germline difference seen at one junction end. The chain joins TRBV28 to TRBJ2-2, with D unresolved. This CDR3 is built from 13 residues. CDR1 is MDHEN, CDR2 SYDVKM, per germline. The CDR3, as DNA: TGTGCCAGCAGTTTATGGAACTCCGGGGAGCTGTTTTTT. This gives the protein CASSLWNSGELFF.

The rearrangement links TRBV7-2 to TRBJ2-3; 11 positions match TRBD2. Trimming took 4 bases from V and 4 from J; bases not matched to a gene: 4. The CDR3 extends over 15 amino acids. Germline loops: CDR1 SGHTA, CDR2 FQGNSA. Here the CDR3 reads CASSSTSGRSDTQYF. CDR3 in DNA: TGTGCCAGCAGCTCAACTAGCGGGAGATCAGATACGCAGTATTTT.

J is TRBJ2-3 and V is TRBV10-3; 7 positions match TRBD2. J gave up 1 base and V 2 bases, and 9 bases lay outside the gene matches. CDR1 is ENHRY, CDR2 SYGVKD, per germline. The CDR3 runs to 17 residues. This chain's CDR3 is CAISELYLAGGTDTQYF. The CDR3 DNA follows: TGTGCCATCAGTGAGCTCTATTTGGCGGGAGGCACAGATACGCAGTATTTT.

This clone was observed once. The gene calls are TRBV4-2 and TRBJ2-7; 9 positions match TRBD2. Germline assignment: CDR1 LGHNA and CDR2 YNFKEQ. The CDR3 has 14 amino acids. Trimming cost V 1 base and J 4 bases; bases outside gene matches: 2. The DNA of the CDR3 is TGTGCCAGCAGCCAAGGGACTAGCGTATACGAGCAGTACTTC. As protein: CASSQGTSVYEQYF.

J is TRBJ2-7 and V is TRBV18; D is perhaps TRBD1 (5 bases). There are 14 residues in the CDR3. Germline V gene lookup returns CDR1 KGHSH and CDR2 LQKENI. V was pared by 4 bases and J by 5 bases, with 15 bases between. CDR3 region: CASSLSTADHEQYF. In nucleotides, the CDR3 is TGTGCCAGCTCACTCTCGACAGCCGACCACGAGCAGTACTTC.

The chain carries TRBV9 and TRBJ2-1, with 8 bases identical to TRBD2. Unmatched junction bases numbered 7, after V lost 3 bases and J lost 8 bases. Germline values: CDR1 SGDLS, CDR2 YYNGEE. The CDR3 spans 14 residues. The CDR3 DNA follows: TGTGCCAGCAGCGCCCAGACACTAGCGGATGAGCAGTTCTTC. Translating it yields CASSAQTLADEQFF.